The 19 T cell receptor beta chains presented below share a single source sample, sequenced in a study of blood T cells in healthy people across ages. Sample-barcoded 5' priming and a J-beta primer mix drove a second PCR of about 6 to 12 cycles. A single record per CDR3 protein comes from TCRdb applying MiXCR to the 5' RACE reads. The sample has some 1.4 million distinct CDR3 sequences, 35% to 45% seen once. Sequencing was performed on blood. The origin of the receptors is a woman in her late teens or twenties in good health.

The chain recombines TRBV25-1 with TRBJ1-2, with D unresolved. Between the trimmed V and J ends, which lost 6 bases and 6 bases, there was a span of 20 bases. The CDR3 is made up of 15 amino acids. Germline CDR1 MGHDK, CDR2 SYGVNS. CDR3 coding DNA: TGTGCCAGCAGCTACCGCGGGGTACGGAAAAATGGCTACACCTTC. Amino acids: CASSYRGVRKNGYTF.

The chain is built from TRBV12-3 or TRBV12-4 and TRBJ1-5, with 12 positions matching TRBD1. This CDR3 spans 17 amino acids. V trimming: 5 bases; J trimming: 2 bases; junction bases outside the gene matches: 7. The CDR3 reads CASSPGQGAHGNQPQHF. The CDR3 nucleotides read TGTGCCAGCAGTCCGGGACAGGGGGCGCACGGCAATCAGCCCCAGCATTTT.

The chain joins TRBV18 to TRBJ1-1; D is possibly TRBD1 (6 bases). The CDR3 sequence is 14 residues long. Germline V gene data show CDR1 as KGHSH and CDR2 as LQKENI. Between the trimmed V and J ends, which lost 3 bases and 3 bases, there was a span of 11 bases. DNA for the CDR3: TGTGCCAGCTCACCTCGGGGACAAGACACTGAAGCTTTCTTT. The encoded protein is CASSPRGQDTEAFF.

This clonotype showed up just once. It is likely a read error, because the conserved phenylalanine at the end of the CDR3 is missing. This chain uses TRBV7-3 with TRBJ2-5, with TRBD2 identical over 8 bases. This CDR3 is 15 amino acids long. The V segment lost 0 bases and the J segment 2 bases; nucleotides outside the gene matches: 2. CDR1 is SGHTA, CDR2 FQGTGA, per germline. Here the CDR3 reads CASSLTSGIQETQYV. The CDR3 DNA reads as TGTGCCAGCAGCTTAACTAGCGGGATACAAGAGACCCAGTACGTC.

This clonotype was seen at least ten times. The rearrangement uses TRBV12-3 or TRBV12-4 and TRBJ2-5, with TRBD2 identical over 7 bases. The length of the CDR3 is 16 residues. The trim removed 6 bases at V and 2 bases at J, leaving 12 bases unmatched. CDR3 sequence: CASSPTLTSDQETQYF. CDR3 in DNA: TGTGCCAGCAGCCCGACGCTCACTAGCGATCAAGAGACCCAGTACTTC.

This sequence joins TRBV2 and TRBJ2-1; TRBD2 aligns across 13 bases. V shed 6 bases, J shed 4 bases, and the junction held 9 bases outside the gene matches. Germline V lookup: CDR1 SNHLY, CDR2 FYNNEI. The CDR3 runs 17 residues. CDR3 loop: CASSERLAGGRYNEQFF. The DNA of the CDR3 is TGTGCCAGCAGCGAAAGACTAGCGGGGGGTAGGTACAATGAGCAGTTCTTC.

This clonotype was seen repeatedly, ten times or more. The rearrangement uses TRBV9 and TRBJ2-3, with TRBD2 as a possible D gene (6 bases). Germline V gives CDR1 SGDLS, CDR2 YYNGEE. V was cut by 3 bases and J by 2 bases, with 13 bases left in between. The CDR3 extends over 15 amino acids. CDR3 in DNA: TGTGCCAGCAGCGATCCTGGGGGGTCCACAGATACGCAGTATTTT. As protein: CASSDPGGSTDTQYF.

The CDR3 nucleotides read TGTGCCAGCAGTTTATCGCTGGCGGAGAACACTGAAGCTTTCTTT. It is translated as CASSLSLAENTEAFF. The chain carries TRBV27 and TRBJ1-1; the D is unclear. Germline assignment: CDR1 MNHEY and CDR2 SMNVEV (reference sequence). V lost 0 bases and J 1 base, leaving 9 bases between the germline ends. CDR3 length equals 15 residues.

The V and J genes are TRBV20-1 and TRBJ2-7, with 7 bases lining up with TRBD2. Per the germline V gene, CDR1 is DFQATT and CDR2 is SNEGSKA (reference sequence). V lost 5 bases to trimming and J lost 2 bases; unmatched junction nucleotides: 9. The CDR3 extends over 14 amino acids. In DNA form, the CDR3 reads TGCAGTGCTCTCGGAGCTAGCGGAGCCTACGAGCAGTACTTC. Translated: CSALGASGAYEQYF.

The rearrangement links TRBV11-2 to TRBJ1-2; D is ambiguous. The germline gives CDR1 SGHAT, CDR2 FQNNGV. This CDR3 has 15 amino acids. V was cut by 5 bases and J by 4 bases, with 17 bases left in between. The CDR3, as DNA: TGTGCCAGCAGCCAAGCGGGGTCAGAGGGCTATGGCTACACCTTC. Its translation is CASSQAGSEGYGYTF.

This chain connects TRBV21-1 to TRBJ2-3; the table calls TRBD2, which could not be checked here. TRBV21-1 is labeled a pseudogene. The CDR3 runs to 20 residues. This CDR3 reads CASSKVPSGHDGDFTDTQYF. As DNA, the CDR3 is TGTGCCAGCAGCAAAGTCCCTAGCGGGCACGACGGAGACTTCACAGATACGCAGTATTTT.

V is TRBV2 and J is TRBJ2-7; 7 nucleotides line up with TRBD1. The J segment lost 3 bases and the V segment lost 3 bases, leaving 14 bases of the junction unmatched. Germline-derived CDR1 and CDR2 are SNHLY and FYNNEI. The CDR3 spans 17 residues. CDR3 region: CASSEMGQLEFNYEQYF. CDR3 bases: TGTGCCAGCAGTGAGATGGGACAGCTCGAATTTAACTACGAGCAGTACTTC.

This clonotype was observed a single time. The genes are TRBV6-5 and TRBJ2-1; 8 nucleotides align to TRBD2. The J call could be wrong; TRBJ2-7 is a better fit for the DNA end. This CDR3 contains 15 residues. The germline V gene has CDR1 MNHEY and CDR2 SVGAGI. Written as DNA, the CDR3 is TGTGCCAGCAGCCTCTCCGCGGGGGGTTACAATGAGCAGTACTTC. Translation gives CASSLSAGGYNEQYF.

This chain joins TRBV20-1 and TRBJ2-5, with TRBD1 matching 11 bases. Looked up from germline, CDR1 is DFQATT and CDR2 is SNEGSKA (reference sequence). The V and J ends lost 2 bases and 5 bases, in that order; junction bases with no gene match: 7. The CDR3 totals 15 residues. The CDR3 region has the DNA TGCAGTGCTAGATTCGGGACAGGGGGTCAGGAGACCCAGTACTTC. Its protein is CSARFGTGGQETQYF.

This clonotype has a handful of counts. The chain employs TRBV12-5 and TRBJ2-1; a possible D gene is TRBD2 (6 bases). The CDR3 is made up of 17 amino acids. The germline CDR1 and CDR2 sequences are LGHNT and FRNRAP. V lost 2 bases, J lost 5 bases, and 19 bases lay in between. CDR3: CASGLPTLSGANNEQFF. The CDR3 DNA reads TGTGCTAGTGGTTTGCCAACCCTTAGCGGAGCGAACAATGAGCAGTTCTTC. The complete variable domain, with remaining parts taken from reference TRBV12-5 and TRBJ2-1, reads DARVTQTPRHKVTEMGQEVTMRCQPILGHNTVFWYRQTMMQGLELLAYFRNRAPLDDSGMPKDRFSAEMPDATLATLKIQPSEPRDSAVYFCASGLPTLSGANNEQFFGPGTRLTVL.

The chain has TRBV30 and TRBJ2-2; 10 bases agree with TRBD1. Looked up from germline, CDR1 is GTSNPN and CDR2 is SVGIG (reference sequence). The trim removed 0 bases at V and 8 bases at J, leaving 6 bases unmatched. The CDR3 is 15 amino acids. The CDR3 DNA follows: TGTGCCTGGAGTGTACGGGACAGGGGAATTGGGGAGCTGTTTTTT. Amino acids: CAWSVRDRGIGELFF.

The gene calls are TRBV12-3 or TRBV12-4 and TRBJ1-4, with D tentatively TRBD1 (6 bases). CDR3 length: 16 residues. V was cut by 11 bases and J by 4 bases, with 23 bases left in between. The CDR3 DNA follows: TGTGCCCGTAGGGGCAGGGGATACTTAAGTAATGAAAAACTGTTTTTT. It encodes CARRGRGYLSNEKLFF.

The CDR3 region is CASSQVGAQGLYEQYF. CDR3 sequence (DNA): TGTGCCAGCAGCCAAGTTGGGGCCCAAGGTTTGTACGAGCAGTACTTC. V is TRBV14 and J is TRBJ2-7; a possible D gene is TRBD1 (5 bases). Looked up from germline, CDR1 is SGHDN and CDR2 is FVKESK. Trimming removed 1 base from V and 4 bases from J, with 17 bases in between. This CDR3 contains 16 residues.

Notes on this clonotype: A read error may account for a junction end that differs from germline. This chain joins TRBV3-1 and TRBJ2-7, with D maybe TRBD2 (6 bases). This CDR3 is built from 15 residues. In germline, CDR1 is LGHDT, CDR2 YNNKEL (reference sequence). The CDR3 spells CASSQDQAGPYEQYF. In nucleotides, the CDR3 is TGTGCTAGCAGCCAAGATCAGGCGGGACCCTACGAGCAGTACTTC.